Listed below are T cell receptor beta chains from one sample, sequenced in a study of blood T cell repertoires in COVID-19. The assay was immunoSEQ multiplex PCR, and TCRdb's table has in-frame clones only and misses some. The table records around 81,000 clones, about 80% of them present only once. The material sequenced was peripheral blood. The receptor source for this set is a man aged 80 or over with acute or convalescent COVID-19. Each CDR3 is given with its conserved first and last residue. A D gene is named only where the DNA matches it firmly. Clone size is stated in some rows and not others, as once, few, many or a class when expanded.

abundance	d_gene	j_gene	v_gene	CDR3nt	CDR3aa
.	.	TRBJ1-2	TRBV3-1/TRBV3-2	TGTGCCAGCAGACCTACAGGGACCTCGGGTGGCTACACCTTC	CASRPTGTSGGYTF
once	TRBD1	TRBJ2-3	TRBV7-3	TGTGCCAGCAGCTTAAAAGGGACAGGGGTGCAGTATTTT	CASSLKGTGVQYF
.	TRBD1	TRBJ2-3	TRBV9	TGTGCCAGCAGCTCACGACAGGGGGCCACAGATACGCAGTATTTT	CASSSRQGATDTQYF
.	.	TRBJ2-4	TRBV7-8	TGTGCCAGCAGCTTAGTACAGGGCAAAAACATTCAGTACTTC	CASSLVQGKNIQYF
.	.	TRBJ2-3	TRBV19	TGTGCCAGTAGTATCAGGGGAAAAACAGATACGCAGTATTTT	CASSIRGKTDTQYF
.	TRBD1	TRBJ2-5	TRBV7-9	TGTGCCAGCAGCTTAGGTCGTACAGGGGGTGGAGAGACCCAGTACTTC	CASSLGRTGGGETQYF
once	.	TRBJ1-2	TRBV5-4	TGTGCCAGCAGCTTGGAGGCAGGGAACTATGGCTACACCTTC	CASSLEAGNYGYTF
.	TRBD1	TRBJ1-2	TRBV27	TGTGCCAGCAGTTTTTCCGGGACAGGGGGCGCTTGGGTATGGCTATGTACCTTC	CASSFSGTGGAWVWLCTF
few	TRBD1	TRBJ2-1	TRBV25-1	TGTGCCAGCAGTGAATCGGGGACAGGGGACTCCAATGAGCAGTTCTTC	CASSESGTGDSNEQFF
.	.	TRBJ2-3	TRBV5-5	TGTGCCAGCAGGGGGCTCCCTACTAGCACAGATACGCAGTATTTT	CASRGLPTSTDTQYF
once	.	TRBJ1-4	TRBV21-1	TGTGCCAGCAGCCTCACCAGGGACACGGAGAGTGAAAAACTGTTTTTT	CASSLTRDTESEKLFF
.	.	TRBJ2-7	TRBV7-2	TGTGCCAGCAGCAAGGACAGCCAAGCCTACGAGCAGTACTTC	CASSKDSQAYEQYF
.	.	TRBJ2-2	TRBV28	TGTGCCAGCGGTAGATCTGCCGATAACACCGGGGAGCTGTTTTTT	CASGRSADNTGELFF
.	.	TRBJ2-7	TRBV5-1	TGCGCCAGCAGCGGCGGACAAGCCCACGAGCAGTACTTC	CASSGGQAHEQYF
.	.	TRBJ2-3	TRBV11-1	TGTGCCAGCAGCCCGATCGACTCGCATAGCACAGATACGCAGTATTTT	CASSPIDSHSTDTQYF
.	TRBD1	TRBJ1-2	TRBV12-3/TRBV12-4	TGTGCCAGCACCCTGGGACAGAACTATGGCTACACCTTC	CASTLGQNYGYTF
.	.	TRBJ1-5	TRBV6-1	TGTGCCAGCAGTGAATGGGGGACACTAATGGGATCCCAGCATTTT	CASSEWGTLMGSQHF
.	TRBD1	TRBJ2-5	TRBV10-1	TGCGCCAGCAGTGAACCGGACAGGGGTCAAGAGACCCAGTACTTC	CASSEPDRGQETQYF
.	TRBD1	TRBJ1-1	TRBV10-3	TGTGCCATCAGCCCCGGGACAGGCGGCATCGGGGCTTTCTTT	CAISPGTGGIGAFF
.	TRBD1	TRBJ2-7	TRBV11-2	TGTGCCAGCAGCCGGACAGGGACTGATCTCTACGAGCAGTACTTC	CASSRTGTDLYEQYF
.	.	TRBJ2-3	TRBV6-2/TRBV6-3	TGTGCCAGCAGTTACAGGCGGTCTAGCACAGATACGCAGTATTTT	CASSYRRSSTDTQYF
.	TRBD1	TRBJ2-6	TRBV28	TGTGCCAGCAGTTTATGGGGACAGGGTGGGAGCTCTGGGGCCAACGTCCTGACTTTC	CASSLWGQGGSSGANVLTF
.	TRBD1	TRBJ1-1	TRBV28	TGTGCCAGCAGTTTGTCGACAGGGCTTCGGACGAGGTACACTGAAGCTTTCTTT	CASSLSTGLRTRYTEAFF
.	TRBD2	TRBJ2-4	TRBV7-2	TGTGCCAGCAGCCCGGGACTAGCGGGGGGGCGAGTGTACTTC	CASSPGLAGGRVYF